A single sample gave rise to the 7 T cell receptor beta chains below, sequenced in a study of graft-versus-host responses after intestinal transplantation. The antigens of these receptors remain unknown. Libraries were prepared by immunoSEQ multiplex PCR; TCRdb keeps only in-frame clonotypes and omits some of them. Of about 85,000 clones in the sample, around 84% were seen once. Sequencing used unstimulated CD4+ T cells sorted from spleen or lymph node cells, obtained before intestinal transplant. The receptors originated from a human donor who received an intestinal transplant.

The chain joins TRBV5-6 to TRBJ2-1, with 7 bases matching TRBD2. This CDR3 is built from 15 residues. Germline CDR1 and CDR2: SGHDT and YYEEEE. The V and J ends lost 2 bases and 0 bases, in that order; junction bases with no gene match: 2. Here the CDR3 reads CASSLGDYSYNEQFF. For the CDR3, the DNA is TGTGCCAGCAGCTTAGGGGACTACTCCTACAATGAGCAGTTCTTC.

The rearrangement links TRBV19 to TRBJ1-1; no firm D call. From germline, CDR1 is LNHDA and CDR2 SQIVND (reference sequence). This CDR3 is built from 13 residues. The V end lost 5 bases, the J end lost 2 bases, and 9 bases lay between the germline ends. CDR3 in amino acids: CASSPRVNTEAFF. As DNA, the CDR3 is TGTGCCAGTAGTCCGAGGGTTAACACTGAAGCTTTCTTT. Full variable domain (missing parts from reference TRBV19 and TRBJ1-1): DGGITQSPKYLFRKEGQNVTLSCEQNLNHDAMYWYRQDPGQGLRLIYYSQIVNDFQKGDIAEGYSVSREKKESFPLTVTSAQKNPTAFYLCASSPRVNTEAFFGQGTRLTVV.

The sample holds one count of this clone. The chain employs TRBV5-1 and TRBJ2-1; TRBD2 aligns across 9 bases. The germline CDR1 and CDR2 sequences are SGHRS and YFSETQ. The V and J ends lost 4 bases and 6 bases, in that order; junction bases with no gene match: 11. This CDR3 has 16 residues. The CDR3 DNA reads TGCGCCAGCAGCGGCGGTAGCGGCGGGAGGGTCAATGAGCAGTTCTTC. This sequence encodes CASSGGSGGRVNEQFF.

This clone was counted once. The rearrangement uses TRBV19 and TRBJ2-7; 8 nucleotides line up with TRBD1. CDR1 LNHDA and CDR2 SQIVND come from the germline V gene (reference sequence). The CDR3 consists of 17 residues. With 5 bases clipped from V and 2 bases from J, the junction kept 14 bases outside the gene matches. This chain's CDR3 is CASSLHARQGLTYEQYF. The CDR3 DNA is TGTGCCAGTAGTCTACACGCCAGACAGGGGCTCACCTACGAGCAGTACTTC.

This chain uses TRBV5-6 with TRBJ2-1; TRBD2 agrees at 7 bases. In germline, CDR1 is SGHDT, CDR2 YYEEEE. This CDR3 is built from 13 residues. V lost 0 bases to trimming and J lost 8 bases; unmatched junction nucleotides: 2. The CDR3 region is CASSLVGGDEQFF. The CDR3 nucleotides are TGTGCCAGCAGCTTGGTGGGGGGGGATGAGCAGTTCTTC.

V is TRBV5-4 and J is TRBJ2-7; 9 bases are shared with TRBD2. This CDR3 is built from 15 residues. V was pared by 4 bases and J by 4 bases, with 9 bases of the junction left unmatched. CDR1 is SGHNT, CDR2 YYREEE, per germline (reference sequence). The CDR3: CASSRASGGLYEQYF. The CDR3 bases are TGTGCCAGCAGCCGGGCAAGCGGGGGGCTTTACGAGCAGTACTTC.

V usage is TRBV9 and J usage is TRBJ2-5; 7 nucleotides match TRBD2. Losses at the gene ends were 0 bases for V and 5 bases for J; bases not matched to a gene: 4. The CDR3 extends over 14 amino acids. The germline V gene encodes CDR1 SGDLS and CDR2 YYNGEE. The CDR3 loop reads CASSVGTSWETQYF. The CDR3 DNA follows: TGTGCCAGCAGCGTAGGGACTAGTTGGGAGACCCAGTACTTC.